The clone carrying this TCR beta chain has a handful of counts. J gave up 4 bases and V 2 bases, and 6 bases lay outside the gene matches. Germline lookup yields CDR1 LGHNA and CDR2 YSLEER. The CDR3 runs 16 residues. The data were obtained in a study of T cells after yellow fever vaccination. TCRdb used MiXCR to reprocess the 5' RACE reads, holding one entry per CDR3 protein. Seen here are some 500,000 distinct CDR3 sequences, approximately 15% observed once, and the top ten hold 11% to 15%. The material was PBMCs, obtained on the day of the yellow fever booster vaccination. This chain links TRBV4-3 with TRBJ2-3, with 10 bases lining up with TRBD1. The receptor was derived from a man aged 30 to 45 who received the YFV17D yellow fever vaccine. In DNA, the CDR3 is TGCGCCAGCAGCCAATTGACAGGGGGCAACGCAGATACGCAGTATTTT. Amino acid sequence: CASSQLTGGNADTQYF.